This T cell receptor (beta chain) is from a study of shared clonotypes between healthy human individuals. Study-level background: The composition of the donors was a couple of women and three men aged 18 to 49.

V was shortened by 2 bases and J by 5 bases, with 8 bases between the two germline ends. The CDR3 has 13 amino acids. CDR1 SGHRS and CDR2 YFSETQ come from the germline V gene. Repertoires were generated with immunoSEQ multiplex PCR, while TCRdb's copy carries only in-frame clones and drops some. In the table there are over 2 million clones, around 92% of which are singletons. Points on this clone: This sample also contains other DNA sequences that code for the same CDR3.

The receptor's source is a man aged 18 to 30 in good health. Some clones in this sample may be carry-over from other donors' samples. The chain combines TRBV5-1 with TRBJ1-5; no clear D gene. Sequenced: naive CD4+ T cells from PBMCs. Subset indicated: CD45RA+ positively selected. CDR3 in DNA: TGCGCCAGCAGCTTAGCGGGCGATCAGCCCCAGCATTTT. Protein sequence: CASSLAGDQPQHF.